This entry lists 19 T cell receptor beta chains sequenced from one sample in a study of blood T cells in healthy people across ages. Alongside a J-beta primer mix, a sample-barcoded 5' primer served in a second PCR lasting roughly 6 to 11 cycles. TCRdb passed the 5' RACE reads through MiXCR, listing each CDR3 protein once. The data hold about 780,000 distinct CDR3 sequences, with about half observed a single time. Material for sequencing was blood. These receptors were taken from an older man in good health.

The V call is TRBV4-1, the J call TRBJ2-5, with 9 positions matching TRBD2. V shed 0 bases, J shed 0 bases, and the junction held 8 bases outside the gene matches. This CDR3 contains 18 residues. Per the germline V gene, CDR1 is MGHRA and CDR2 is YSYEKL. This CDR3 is CASSQEEIGTSNQETQYF. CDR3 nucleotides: TGCGCCAGCAGCCAAGAGGAGATAGGGACTAGCAACCAAGAGACCCAGTACTTC.

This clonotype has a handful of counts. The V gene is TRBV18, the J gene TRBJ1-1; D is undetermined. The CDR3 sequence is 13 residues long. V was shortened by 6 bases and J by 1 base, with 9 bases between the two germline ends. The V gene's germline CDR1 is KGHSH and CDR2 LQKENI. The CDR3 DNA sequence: TGTGCCAGCTCGCCCCAGAAGAACACTGAAGCTTTCTTT. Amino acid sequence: CASSPQKNTEAFF.

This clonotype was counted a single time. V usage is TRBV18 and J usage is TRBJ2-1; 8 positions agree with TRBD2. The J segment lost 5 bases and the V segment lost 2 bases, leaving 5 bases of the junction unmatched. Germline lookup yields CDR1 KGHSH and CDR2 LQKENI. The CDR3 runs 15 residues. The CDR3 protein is CASSPNGRVDNEQFF. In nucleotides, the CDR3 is TGTGCCAGCTCACCAAACGGGAGGGTAGACAATGAGCAGTTCTTC.

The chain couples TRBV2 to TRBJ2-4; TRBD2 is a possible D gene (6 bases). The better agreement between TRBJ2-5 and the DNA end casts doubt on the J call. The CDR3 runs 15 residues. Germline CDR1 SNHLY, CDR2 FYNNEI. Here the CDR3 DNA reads TGTGCCAGCAGTGAAGAGGAGGGGCAGAAAGAGACCCAGTACTTC. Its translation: CASSEEEGQKETQYF.

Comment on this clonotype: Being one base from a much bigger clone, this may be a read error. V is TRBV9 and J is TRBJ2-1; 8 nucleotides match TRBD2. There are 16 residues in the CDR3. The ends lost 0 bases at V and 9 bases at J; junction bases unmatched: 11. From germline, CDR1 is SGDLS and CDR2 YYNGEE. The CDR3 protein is CASSVDTGLAVGEQFF. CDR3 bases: TGTGCCAGCAGCGTAGATACCGGACTAGCCGTAGGTGAGCAGTTCTTC.

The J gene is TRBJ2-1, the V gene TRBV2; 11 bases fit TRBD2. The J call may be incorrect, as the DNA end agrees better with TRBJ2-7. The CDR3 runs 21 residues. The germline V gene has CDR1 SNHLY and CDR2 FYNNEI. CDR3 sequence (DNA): TGTGCCAGCAAGGGACAGGGTTTGACTAGCGGGAAGGACAGCTCCTACAATGAGCAGTACTTC. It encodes CASKGQGLTSGKDSSYNEQYF.

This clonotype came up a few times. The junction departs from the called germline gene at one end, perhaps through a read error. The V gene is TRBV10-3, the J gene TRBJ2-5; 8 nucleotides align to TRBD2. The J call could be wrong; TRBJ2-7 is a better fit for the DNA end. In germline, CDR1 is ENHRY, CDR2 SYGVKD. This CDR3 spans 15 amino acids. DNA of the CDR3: TGTGCCATCAGAACTCTCGCGGGAGGCTCCTTCGAGCAGTACTTC. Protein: CAIRTLAGGSFEQYF.

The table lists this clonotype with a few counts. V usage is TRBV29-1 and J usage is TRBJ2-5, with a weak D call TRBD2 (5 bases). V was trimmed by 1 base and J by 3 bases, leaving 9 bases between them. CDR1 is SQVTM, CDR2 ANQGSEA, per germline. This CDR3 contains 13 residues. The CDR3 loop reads CSVEAPAEETQYF. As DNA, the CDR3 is TGCAGCGTTGAAGCACCAGCGGAAGAGACCCAGTACTTC.

CDR3 DNA sequence: TGCAGCGTCGGACAGGGCTTAACAAGCTCCTACGAGCAGTACTTC. Its protein product is CSVGQGLTSSYEQYF. The chain employs TRBV29-1 and TRBJ2-7; TRBD1 agrees at 8 bases. Looked up from germline, CDR1 is SQVTM and CDR2 is ANQGSEA. Trimming removed 6 bases from V and 0 bases from J; junction bases left unmatched: 10. The CDR3 sequence is 15 residues long.

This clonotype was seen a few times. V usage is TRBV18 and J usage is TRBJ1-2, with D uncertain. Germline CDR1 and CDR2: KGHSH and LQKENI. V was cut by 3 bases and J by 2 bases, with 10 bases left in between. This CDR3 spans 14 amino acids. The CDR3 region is CASSPLEGNYGYTF. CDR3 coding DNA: TGTGCCAGCTCACCTCTGGAGGGCAACTATGGCTACACCTTC.

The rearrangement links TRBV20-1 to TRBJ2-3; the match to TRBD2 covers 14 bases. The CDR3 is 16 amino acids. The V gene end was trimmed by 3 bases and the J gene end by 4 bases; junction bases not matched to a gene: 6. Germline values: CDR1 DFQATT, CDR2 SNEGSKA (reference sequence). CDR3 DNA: TGCAGTGCTAGTGGGACTAGCGGGAGTACGGCAGATACGCAGTATTTT. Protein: CSASGTSGSTADTQYF.

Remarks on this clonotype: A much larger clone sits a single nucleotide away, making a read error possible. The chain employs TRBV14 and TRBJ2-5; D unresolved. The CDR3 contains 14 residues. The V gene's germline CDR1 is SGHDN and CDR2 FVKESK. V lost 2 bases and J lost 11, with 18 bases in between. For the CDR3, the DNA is TGTGCCAGCAGCCAAAGGTTAGGGAACAATGAGCAGTACTTC. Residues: CASSQRLGNNEQYF.

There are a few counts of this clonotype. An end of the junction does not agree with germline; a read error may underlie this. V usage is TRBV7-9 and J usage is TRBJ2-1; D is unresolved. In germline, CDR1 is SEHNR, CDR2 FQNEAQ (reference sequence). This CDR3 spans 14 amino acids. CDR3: CASSVASPYNEQFF. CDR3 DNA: TGTGCCAGCAGCGTAGCTTCACCATACAATGAGCAGTTCTTC.

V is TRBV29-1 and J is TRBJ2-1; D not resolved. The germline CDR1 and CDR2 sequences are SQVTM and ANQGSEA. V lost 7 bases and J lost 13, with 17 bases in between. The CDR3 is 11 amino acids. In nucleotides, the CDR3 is TGCAGCGGGAGAAATGAAGAGACCCAGTTCTTC. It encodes CSGRNEETQFF.

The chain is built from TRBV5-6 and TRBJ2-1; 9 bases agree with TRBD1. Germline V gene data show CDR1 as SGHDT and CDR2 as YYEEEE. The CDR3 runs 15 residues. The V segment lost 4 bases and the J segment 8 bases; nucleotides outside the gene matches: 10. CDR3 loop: CASSGGGQGLYEQFF. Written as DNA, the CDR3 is TGTGCCAGCAGCGGCGGGGGACAGGGTTTATATGAGCAGTTCTTC.

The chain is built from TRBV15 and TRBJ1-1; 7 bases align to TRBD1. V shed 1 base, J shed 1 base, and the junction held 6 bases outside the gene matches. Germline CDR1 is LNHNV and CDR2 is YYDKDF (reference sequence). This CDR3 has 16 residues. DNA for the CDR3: TGTGCCACCAGCAGAGCCCTAGACAGGGCGAACACTGAAGCTTTCTTT. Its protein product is CATSRALDRANTEAFF.

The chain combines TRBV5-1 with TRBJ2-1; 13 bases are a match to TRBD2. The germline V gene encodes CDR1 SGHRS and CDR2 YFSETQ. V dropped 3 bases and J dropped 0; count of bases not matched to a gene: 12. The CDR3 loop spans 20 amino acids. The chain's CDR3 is CASSSEGLAGTGVSYNEQFF. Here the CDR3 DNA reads TGCGCCAGCAGCTCCGAGGGACTAGCGGGAACTGGTGTCTCCTACAATGAGCAGTTCTTC.

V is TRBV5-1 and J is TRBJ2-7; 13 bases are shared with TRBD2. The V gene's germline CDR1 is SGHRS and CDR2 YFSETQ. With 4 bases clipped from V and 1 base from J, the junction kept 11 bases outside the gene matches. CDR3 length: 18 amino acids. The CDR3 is CASSPRTSGRTWSYEQYF. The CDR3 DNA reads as TGCGCCAGCAGCCCGAGGACTAGCGGGAGAACGTGGTCCTACGAGCAGTACTTC.

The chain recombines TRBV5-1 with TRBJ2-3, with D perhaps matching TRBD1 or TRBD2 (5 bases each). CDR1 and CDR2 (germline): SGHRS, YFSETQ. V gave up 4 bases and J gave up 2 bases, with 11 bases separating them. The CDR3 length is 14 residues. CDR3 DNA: TGCGCCAGCAGCCGGGACGGAACCACAGATACGCAGTATTTT. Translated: CASSRDGTTDTQYF.